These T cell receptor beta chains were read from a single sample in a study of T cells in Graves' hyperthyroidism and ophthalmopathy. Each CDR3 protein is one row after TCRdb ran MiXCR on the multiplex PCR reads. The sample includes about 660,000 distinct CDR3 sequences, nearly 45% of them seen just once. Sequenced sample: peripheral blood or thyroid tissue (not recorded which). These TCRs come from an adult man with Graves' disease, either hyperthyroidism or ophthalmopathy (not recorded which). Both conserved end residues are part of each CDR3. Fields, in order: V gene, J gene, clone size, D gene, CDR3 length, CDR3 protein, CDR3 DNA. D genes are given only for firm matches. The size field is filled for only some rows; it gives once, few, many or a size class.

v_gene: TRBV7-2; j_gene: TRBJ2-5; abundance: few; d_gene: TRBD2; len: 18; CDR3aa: CASSRRTSGAGIQETQYF; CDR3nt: TGTGCCAGCAGCCGAAGGACTAGCGGGGCCGGAATACAAGAGACCCAGTACTTC
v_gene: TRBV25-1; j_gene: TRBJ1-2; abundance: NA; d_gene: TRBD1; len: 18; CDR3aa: CASSPGGTHSTSNYGYTF; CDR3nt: TGTGCCAGCAGTCCAGGGGGAACACACTCGACAAGCAACTATGGCTACACCTTC
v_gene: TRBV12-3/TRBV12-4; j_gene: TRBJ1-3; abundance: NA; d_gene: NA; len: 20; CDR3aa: CASSFSLDRRREISGNTIYF; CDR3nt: TGTGCCAGCAGTTTCAGCCTAGACAGGAGAAGGGAGATCTCTGGAAACACCATATATTTT
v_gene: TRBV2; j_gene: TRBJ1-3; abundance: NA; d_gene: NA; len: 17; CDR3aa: CASSEGEGIDSGNTIYF; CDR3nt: TGTGCCAGCAGTGAGGGGGAGGGGATTGACTCTGGAAACACCATATATTTT
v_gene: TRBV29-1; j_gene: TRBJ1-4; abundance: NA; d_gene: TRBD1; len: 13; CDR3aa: CSVRRDRDGKLFF; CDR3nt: TGCAGCGTTCGGAGGGACAGGGACGGAAAACTGTTTTTT
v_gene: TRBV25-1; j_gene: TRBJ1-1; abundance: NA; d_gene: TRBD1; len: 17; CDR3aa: CASSPSRQGGKFTEAFF; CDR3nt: TGTGCCAGCAGCCCAAGCCGACAGGGTGGGAAGTTCACTGAAGCTTTCTTT
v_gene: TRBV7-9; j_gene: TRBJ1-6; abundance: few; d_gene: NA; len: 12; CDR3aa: CASSHLDSPLHF; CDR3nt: TGTGCCAGCAGCCATCTCGATTCACCCCTCCACTTT
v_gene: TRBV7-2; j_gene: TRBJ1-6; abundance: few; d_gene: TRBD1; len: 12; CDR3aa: CAIGTGISPLHF; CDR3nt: TGTGCCATCGGGACAGGTATTTCACCCCTCCACTTT
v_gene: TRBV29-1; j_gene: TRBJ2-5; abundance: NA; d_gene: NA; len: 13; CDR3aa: CSVRGPTQETQYF; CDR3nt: TGCAGCGTCCGGGGCCCAACTCAAGAGACCCAGTACTTC
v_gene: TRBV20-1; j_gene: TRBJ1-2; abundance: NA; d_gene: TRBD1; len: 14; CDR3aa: CSASPGQGAPGYTF; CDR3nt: TGCAGTGCTTCTCCAGGACAGGGGGCGCCTGGCTACACCTTC
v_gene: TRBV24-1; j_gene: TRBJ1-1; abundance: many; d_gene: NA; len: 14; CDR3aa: CATMADGGGTEAFF; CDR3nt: TGTGCCACCATGGCGGACGGAGGGGGCACTGAAGCTTTCTTT
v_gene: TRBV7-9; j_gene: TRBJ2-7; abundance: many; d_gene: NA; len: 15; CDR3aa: CASSLVAGSSYEQYF; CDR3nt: TGTGCCAGCAGCTTAGTCGCTGGAAGCTCCTACGAGCAGTACTTC
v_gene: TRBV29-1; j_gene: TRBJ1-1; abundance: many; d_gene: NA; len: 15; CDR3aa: CSVEDQAGLNTEAFF; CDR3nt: TGCAGCGTTGAAGATCAAGCAGGGTTGAACACTGAAGCTTTCTTT
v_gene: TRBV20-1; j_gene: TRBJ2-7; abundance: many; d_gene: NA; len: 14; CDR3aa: CSAGRTQEGGEQYF; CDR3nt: TGCAGTGCGGGTCGGACGCAGGAGGGCGGCGAGCAGTACTTC
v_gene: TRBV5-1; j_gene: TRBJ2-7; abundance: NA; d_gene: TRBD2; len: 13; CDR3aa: CASGNSGGYEQYF; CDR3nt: TGCGCCAGCGGGAATAGCGGGGGCTACGAGCAGTACTTC
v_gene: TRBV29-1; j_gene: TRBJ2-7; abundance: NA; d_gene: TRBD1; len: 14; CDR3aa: CSVVTGQGVYEQYF; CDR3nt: TGCAGCGTCGTCACCGGACAGGGCGTGTACGAGCAGTACTTC
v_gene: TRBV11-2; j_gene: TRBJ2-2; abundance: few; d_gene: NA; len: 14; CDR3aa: CASSLDRGAGELFF; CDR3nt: TGTGCCAGCAGCTTAGATCGGGGAGCCGGGGAGCTGTTTTTT
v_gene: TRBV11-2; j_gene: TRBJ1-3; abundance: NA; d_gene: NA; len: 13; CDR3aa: CASSLDSMNTIYF; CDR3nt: TGTGCCAGCAGCTTAGACAGCATGAACACCATATATTTT
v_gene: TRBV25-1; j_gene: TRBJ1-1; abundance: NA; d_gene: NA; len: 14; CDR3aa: CASSARRSSIEAFF; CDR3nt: TGTGCCAGCAGTGCTAGAAGGAGCAGTATTGAAGCTTTCTTT
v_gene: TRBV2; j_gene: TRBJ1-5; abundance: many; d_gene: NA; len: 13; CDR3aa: CASSDSSNQPQHF; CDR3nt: TGTGCCAGCAGTGACAGTTCCAATCAGCCCCAGCATTTT
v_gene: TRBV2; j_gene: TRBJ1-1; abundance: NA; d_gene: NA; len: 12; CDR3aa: CASRAGHREAFF; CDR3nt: TGTGCCAGCCGCGCGGGACACAGGGAAGCTTTCTTT
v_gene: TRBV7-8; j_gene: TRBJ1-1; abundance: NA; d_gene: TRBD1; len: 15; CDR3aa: CASRLQGAVNTEAFF; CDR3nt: TGTGCCAGCCGTCTACAGGGGGCTGTGAACACTGAAGCTTTCTTT
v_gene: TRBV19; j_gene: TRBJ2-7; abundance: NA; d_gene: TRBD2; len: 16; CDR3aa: CASSKVGLAGFDEQYF; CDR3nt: TGTGCCAGTAGTAAAGTAGGACTAGCGGGATTCGACGAGCAGTACTTC
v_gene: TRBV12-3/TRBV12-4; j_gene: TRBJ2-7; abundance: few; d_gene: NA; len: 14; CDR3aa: CASSVQGTSYEQYF; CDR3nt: TGTGCCAGCAGCGTCCAGGGGACCTCCTACGAGCAGTACTTC
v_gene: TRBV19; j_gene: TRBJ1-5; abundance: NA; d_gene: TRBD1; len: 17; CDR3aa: CASTALKGQASNQPQHF; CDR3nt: TGTGCCAGTACCGCCCTGAAGGGACAGGCTAGCAATCAGCCCCAGCATTTT
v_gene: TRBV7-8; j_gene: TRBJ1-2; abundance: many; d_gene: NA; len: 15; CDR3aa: CASSLAIGWGYGYTF; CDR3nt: TGTGCCAGCAGCTTAGCGATAGGGTGGGGCTATGGCTACACCTTC
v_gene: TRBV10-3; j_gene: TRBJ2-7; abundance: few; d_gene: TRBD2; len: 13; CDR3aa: CASVVSGGYEQYF; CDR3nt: TGTGCCAGTGTTGTCAGCGGGGGCTACGAGCAGTACTTC
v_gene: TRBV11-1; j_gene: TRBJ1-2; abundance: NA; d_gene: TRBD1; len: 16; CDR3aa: CASSSPLDRGMGGYTF; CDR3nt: TGTGCCAGCAGCTCTCCCCTTGACAGGGGAATGGGGGGCTACACCTTC
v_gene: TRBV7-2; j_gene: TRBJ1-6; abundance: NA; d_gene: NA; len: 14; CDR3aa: CASSLGGAKSPLHF; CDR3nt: TGTGCCAGCAGCTTAGGGGGAGCGAAATCACCCCTCCACTTT
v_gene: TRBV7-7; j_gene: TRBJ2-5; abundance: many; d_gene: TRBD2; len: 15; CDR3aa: CASSQLAGAQETQYF; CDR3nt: TGTGCTAGCAGCCAACTAGCGGGAGCCCAAGAGACCCAGTACTTC
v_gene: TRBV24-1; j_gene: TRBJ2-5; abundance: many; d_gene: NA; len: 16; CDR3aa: CATSDRLKGAQETQYF; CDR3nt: TGTGCCACCAGTGACCGCCTTAAGGGAGCCCAAGAGACCCAGTACTTC
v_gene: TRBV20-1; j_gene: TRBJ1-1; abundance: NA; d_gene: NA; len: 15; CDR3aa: CSARGRGAVAIEAFF; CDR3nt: TGCAGTGCTAGGGGCCGGGGGGCTGTGGCGATTGAAGCTTTCTTT
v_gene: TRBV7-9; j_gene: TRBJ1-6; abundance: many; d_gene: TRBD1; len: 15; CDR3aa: CASSYRDRGNSPLHF; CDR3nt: TGTGCCAGCAGCTACCGGGACAGGGGGAATTCACCCCTCCACTTT
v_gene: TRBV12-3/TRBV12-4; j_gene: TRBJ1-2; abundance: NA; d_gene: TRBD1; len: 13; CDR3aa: CASSPRGRDGYTF; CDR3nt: TGTGCCAGCAGCCCCAGGGGGCGGGATGGCTACACCTTC
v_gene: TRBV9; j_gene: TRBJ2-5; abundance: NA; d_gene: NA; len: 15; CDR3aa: CASSVVLGTQETQYF; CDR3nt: TGTGCCAGCAGCGTAGTCCTGGGGACCCAAGAGACCCAGTACTTC
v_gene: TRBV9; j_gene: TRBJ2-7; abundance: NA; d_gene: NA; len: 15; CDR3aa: CASSQDPTYSYEQYF; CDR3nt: TGTGCCAGCAGCCAAGATCCGACATACTCCTACGAGCAGTACTTC
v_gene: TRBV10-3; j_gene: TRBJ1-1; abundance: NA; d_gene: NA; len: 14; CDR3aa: CAISGKGVITEAFF; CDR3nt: TGTGCCATCAGCGGTAAGGGGGTGATCACTGAAGCTTTCTTT
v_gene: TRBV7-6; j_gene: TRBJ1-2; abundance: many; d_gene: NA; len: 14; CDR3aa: CASSSSAVNYGYTF; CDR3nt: TGTGCCAGCAGCTCGAGCGCGGTTAACTATGGCTACACCTTC
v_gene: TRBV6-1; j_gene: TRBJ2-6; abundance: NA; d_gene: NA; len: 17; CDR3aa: CASRHDRLISGANVLTF; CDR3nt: TGTGCCAGCAGACACGACAGGCTGATCTCTGGGGCCAACGTCCTGACTTTC
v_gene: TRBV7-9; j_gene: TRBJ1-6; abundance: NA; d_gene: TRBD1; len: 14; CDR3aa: CASSPVQGRTSLHF; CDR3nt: TGTGCCAGCAGCCCTGTACAGGGGAGGACCTCCCTCCACTTT